This T cell receptor (beta chain) was observed in a study of T cells after posttransplantation cyclophosphamide. Concerning this clone: Its antigen remains unknown.

Germline values: CDR1 LNHDA, CDR2 SQIVND (reference sequence). This CDR3 region has 16 residues. V trimming: 1 base; J trimming: 2 bases; junction bases outside the gene matches: 3. Whole-study findings and limits: Later blood repertoires were often dominated by clones from the donor CD8+ memory compartment. Recipient CMV seropositivity and CMV reactivation strongly tracked TRB clonality.

Measured with immunoSEQ multiplex PCR; TCRdb has only the in-frame clones, and not every one. The data show some 52,000 clones, about 86% seen once. The sample comprised PBMCs. This clonotype was obtained from a man aged 25-40 years with a blood cancer, CMV-positive, and with a related stem cell donor. The genes are TRBV19 and TRBJ2-7, with 12 bases matching TRBD2. The CDR3 bases are TGTGCCAGTAGTATAGCTACTAGCGGGAGGCCCTACGAGCAGTACTTC. It encodes CASSIATSGRPYEQYF.